This TCR beta chain was found in a study of blood T cell repertoires in COVID-19. Study in general: Some COVID-19 samples were acute and others convalescent; all came from the United States, Italy and Spain. T cells, B-cell-depleted T cells, or PBMCs provided the cDNA or gDNA that served as material.

With 4 bases removed from V and 0 bases from J, the gap between germline ends came to 20 bases. This CDR3 spans 19 amino acids. Under the authors' procedure: Estimation of nucleated cell counts relied on the amplification of reference gene primers. The method was immunoSEQ multiplex PCR; TCRdb's version includes in-frame clones alone and lacks a portion of them. V and J calls and clone size are given by that table; D and trimming were obtained from the DNA. The table shows roughly 220,000 clones, with 80% to 90% occurring only once. The chain is built from TRBV5-3 and TRBJ1-6; possible D gene TRBD1, 5 bases. TRBV5-3 is filed as an ORF, its function uncertain. Sequencing used peripheral blood. This receptor was obtained from an elderly man with acute or convalescent COVID-19. The CDR3 DNA reads TGTGCCAGAAGCCCCATTCGGGTCCCCGGGGGCTCCTATAATTCACCCCTCCACTTT. Translating it yields CARSPIRVPGGSYNSPLHF.